The clone carrying this T cell receptor (beta chain) was picked up a small number of times. The CDR3 is 13 residues long. Germline loops: CDR1 SQVTM, CDR2 ANQGSEA. The sample's time point: pre-sensitization, week 0. Described treatment: therapeutic diphenylcyclopropenone sensitization with weekly scalp DPC. TCRdb analysed the RACE reads with MiXCR anew, one entry per CDR3 protein. The table shows roughly 380,000 distinct CDR3 sequences, with roughly 4.6% occurring only once. The data were taken from a study of human T cells and chemical hapten exposure. The V call is TRBV29-1, the J call TRBJ1-2, with TRBD1 as a possible D gene (5 bases). This receptor was identified in a woman between 45 and 65 years old with alopecia areata. Some clones in this sample may be carry-over from other donors' samples. The source was whole blood, collected in connection with sensitization to the hapten diphenylcyclopropenone (DPC). The CDR3 loop is CSVTRDGFYGYTF. As DNA, the CDR3 is TGCAGTGTAACCCGGGACGGTTTCTATGGCTACACCTTC.